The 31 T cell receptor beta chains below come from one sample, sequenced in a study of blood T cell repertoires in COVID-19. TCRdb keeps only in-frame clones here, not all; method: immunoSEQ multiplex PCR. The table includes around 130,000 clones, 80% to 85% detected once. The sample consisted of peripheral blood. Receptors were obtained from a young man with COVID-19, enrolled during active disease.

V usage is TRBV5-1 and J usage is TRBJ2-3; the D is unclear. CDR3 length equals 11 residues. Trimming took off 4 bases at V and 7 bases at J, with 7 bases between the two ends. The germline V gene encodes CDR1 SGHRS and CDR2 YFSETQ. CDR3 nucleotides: TGCGCCAGCAGCCGACAATATACGCAGTATTTT. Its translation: CASSRQYTQYF.

The CDR3 bases are TGTGCCAGCAGCCAAAGGCGCCGTCGAGGGGGCAGGGGGGAAAAACTGTTTTTT. It codes for CASSQRRRRGGRGEKLFF. The gene calls are TRBV3-1 (or the pseudogene TRBV3-2) and TRBJ1-4; 7 nucleotides match TRBD1. The CDR3 runs 18 residues. The V gene's germline CDR1 is LGHDT and CDR2 YNNKEL (reference sequence). Losses at the gene ends were 2 bases for V and 8 bases for J; bases not matched to a gene: 17.

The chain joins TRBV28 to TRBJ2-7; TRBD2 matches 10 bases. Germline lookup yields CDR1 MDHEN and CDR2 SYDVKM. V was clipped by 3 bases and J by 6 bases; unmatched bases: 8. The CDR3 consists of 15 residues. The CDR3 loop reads CASSLAASGRLEQYF. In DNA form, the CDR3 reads TGTGCCAGCAGTTTGGCGGCTAGCGGGAGACTCGAGCAGTACTTC.

CDR3 protein: CASSRGQTYEQYF. CDR3 coding DNA: TGTGCCAGCAGCCGGGGACAGACCTACGAGCAGTACTTC. This chain links TRBV7-2 with TRBJ2-7, with 7 positions matching TRBD1. V lost 5 bases to trimming and J lost 2 bases; unmatched junction nucleotides: 3. The CDR3 loop spans 13 amino acids. The germline CDR1 and CDR2 sequences are SGHTA and FQGNSA.

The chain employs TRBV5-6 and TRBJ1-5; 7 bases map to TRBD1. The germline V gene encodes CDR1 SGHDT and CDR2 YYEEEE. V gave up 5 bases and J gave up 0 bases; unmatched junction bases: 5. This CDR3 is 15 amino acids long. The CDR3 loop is CASSRRQGSNQPQHF. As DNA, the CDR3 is TGTGCCAGCAGTCGCCGACAGGGTAGCAATCAGCCCCAGCATTTT.

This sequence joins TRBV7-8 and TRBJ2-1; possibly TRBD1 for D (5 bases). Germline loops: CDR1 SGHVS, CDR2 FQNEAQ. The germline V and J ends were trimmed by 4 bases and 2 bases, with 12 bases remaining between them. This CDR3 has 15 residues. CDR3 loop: CASSYSSGTYNEQFF. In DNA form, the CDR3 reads TGTGCCAGCAGCTACTCATCAGGGACCTACAATGAGCAGTTCTTC.

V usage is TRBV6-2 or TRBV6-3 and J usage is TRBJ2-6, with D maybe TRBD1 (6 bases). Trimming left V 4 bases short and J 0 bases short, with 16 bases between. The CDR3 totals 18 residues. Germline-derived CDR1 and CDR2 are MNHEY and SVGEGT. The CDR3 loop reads CASSLSGAASSGANVLTF. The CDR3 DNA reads TGTGCCAGCAGTTTATCAGGGGCCGCGAGCTCTGGGGCCAACGTCCTGACTTTC.

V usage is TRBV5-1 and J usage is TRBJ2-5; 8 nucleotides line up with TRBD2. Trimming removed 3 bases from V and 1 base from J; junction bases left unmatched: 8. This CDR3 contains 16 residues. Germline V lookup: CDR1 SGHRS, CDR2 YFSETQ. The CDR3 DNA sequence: TGCGCCAGCAGCTCGGGAGCGGGAGTCGGCCAAGAGACCCAGTACTTC. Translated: CASSSGAGVGQETQYF.

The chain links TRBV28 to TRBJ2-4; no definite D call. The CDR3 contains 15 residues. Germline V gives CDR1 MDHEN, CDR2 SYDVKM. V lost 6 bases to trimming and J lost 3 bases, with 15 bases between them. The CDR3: CASSHQASGKNIQYF. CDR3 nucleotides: TGTGCCAGCAGCCACCAGGCTTCAGGCAAAAACATTCAGTACTTC.

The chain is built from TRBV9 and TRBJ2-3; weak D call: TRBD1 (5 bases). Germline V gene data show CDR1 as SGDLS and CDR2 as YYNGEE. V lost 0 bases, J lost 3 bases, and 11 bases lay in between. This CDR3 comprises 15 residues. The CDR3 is CASSVGQGSTDTQYF. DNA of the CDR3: TGTGCCAGCAGCGTAGGGCAGGGCAGTACAGATACGCAGTATTTT.

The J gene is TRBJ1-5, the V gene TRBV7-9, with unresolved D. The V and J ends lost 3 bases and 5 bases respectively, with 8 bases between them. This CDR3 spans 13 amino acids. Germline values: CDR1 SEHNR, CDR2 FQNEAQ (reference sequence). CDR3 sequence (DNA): TGTGCCAGCAGCTTTACAGCCGATCAGCCCCAGCATTTT. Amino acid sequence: CASSFTADQPQHF.

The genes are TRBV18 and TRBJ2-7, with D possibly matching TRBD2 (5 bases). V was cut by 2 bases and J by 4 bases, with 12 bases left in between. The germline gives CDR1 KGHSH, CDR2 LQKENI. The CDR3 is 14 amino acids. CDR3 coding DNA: TGTGCCAGCTCACCAGCGAGCGGAGAATACGAGCAGTACTTC. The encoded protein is CASSPASGEYEQYF.

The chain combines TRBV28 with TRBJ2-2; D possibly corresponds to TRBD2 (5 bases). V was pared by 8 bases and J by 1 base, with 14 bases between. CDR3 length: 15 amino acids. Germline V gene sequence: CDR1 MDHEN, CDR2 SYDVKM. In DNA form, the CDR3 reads TGTGCCAGCTTACCCATTCGGGGGAACACCGGGGAGCTGTTTTTT. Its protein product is CASLPIRGNTGELFF.

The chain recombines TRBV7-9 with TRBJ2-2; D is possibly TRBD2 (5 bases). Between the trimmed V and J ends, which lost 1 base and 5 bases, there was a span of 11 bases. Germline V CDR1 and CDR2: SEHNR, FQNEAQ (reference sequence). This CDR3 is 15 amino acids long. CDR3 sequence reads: CASSLEVLATGELFF. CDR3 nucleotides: TGTGCCAGCAGCTTAGAGGTGTTAGCGACCGGGGAGCTGTTTTTT.

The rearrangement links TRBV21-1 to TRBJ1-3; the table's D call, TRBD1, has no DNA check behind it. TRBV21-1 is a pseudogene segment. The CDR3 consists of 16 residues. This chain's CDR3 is CASSKGQLSSGNTIYF. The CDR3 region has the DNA TGTGCCAGCAGCAAGGGACAGTTGAGCTCTGGAAACACCATATATTTT.

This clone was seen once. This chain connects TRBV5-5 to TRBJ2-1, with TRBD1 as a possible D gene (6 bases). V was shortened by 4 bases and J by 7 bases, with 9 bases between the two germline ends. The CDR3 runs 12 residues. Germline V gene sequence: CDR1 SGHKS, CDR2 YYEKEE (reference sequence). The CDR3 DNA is TGTGCCAGCAGCACTACAGGGAATGAGCAGTTCTTC. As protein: CASSTTGNEQFF.

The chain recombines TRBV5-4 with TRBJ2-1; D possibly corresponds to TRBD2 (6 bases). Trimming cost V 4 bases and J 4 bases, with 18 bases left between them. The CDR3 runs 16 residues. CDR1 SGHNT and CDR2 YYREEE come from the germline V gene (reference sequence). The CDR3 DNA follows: TGTGCCAGCAGCCTTAATCCCACAAGCGGGTACAATGAGCAGTTCTTC. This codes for CASSLNPTSGYNEQFF.

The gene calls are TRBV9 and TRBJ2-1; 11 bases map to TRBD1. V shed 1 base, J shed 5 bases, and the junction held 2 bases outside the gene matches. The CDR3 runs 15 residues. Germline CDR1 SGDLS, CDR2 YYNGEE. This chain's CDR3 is CASSVPGQGDNEQFF. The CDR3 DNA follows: TGTGCCAGCAGCGTACCGGGACAGGGGGACAATGAGCAGTTCTTC.

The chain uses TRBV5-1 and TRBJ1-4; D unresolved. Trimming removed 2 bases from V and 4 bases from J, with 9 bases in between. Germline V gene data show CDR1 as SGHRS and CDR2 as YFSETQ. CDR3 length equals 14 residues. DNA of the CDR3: TGCGCCAGCAGCTTCCGGGGTTATAATGAAAAACTGTTTTTT. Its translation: CASSFRGYNEKLFF.

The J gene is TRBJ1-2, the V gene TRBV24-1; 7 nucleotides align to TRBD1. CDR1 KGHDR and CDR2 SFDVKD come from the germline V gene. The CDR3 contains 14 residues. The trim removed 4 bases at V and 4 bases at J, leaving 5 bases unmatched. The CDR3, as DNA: TGTGCCACCAGTGACCGACAGGGTAGCTATGGCTACACCTTC. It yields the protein CATSDRQGSYGYTF.

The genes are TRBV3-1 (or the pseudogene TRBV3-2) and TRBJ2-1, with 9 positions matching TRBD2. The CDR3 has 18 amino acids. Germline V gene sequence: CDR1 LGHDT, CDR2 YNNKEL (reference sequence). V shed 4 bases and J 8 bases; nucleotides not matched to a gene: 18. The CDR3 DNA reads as TGTGCCAGCAGCCCAATAGCGGGAGCGAGAAGTGATCGGGATGAGCAGTTCTTC. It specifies CASSPIAGARSDRDEQFF.

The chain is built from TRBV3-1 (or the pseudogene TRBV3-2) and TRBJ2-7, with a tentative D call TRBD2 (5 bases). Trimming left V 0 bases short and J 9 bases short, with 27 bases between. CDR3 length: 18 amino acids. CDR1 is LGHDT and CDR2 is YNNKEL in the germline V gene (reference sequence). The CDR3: CASSQDLPGSATDWGQYF. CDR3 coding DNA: TGTGCCAGCAGCCAAGATCTGCCGGGGTCGGCGACTGATTGGGGGCAGTACTTC.

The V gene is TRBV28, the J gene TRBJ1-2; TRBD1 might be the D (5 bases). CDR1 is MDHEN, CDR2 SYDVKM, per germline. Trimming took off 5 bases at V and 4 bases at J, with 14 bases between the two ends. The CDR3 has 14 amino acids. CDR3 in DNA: TGTGCCAGCAGTGTTACGGACACTGGCTATGGCTACACCTTC. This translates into CASSVTDTGYGYTF.

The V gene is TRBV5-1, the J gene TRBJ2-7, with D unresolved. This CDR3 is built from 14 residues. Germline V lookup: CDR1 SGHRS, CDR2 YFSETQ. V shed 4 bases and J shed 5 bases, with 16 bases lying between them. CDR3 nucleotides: TGCGCCAGCAGCCCCGAGGCTAGAAGCCACGAGCAGTACTTC. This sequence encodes CASSPEARSHEQYF.

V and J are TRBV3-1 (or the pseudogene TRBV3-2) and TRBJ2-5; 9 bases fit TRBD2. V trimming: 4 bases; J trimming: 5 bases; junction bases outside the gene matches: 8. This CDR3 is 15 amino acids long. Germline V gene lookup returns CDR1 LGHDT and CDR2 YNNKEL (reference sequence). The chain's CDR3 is CASSPIAGVRETQYF. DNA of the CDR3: TGTGCCAGCAGCCCTATAGCGGGAGTGAGGGAGACCCAGTACTTC.

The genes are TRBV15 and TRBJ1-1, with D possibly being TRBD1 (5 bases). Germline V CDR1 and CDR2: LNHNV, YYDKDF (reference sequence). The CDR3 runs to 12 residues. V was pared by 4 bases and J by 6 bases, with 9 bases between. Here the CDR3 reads CATSTSGPEAFF. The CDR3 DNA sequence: TGTGCCACCAGCACGTCAGGGCCTGAAGCTTTCTTT.

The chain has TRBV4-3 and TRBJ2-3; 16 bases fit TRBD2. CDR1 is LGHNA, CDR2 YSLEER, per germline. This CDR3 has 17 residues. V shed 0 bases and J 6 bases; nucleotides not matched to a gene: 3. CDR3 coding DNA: TGCGCCAGCAGCCAAGAGTCGGGACTAGCGGGAGGGGATACGCAGTATTTT. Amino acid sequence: CASSQESGLAGGDTQYF.

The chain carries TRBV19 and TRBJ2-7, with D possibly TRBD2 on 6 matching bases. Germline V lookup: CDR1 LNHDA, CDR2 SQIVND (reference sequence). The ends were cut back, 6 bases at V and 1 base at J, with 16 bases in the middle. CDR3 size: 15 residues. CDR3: CASRIRDGGSYEQYF. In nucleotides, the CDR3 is TGTGCCAGTAGAATCCGGGACGGGGGTTCCTACGAGCAGTACTTC.

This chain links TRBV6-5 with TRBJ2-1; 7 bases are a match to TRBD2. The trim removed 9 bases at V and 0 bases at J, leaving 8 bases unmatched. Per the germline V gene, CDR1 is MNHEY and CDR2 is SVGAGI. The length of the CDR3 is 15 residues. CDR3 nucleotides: TGTGCCAGTAGGACTAGGGTTACCTCCTACAATGAGCAGTTCTTC. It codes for CASRTRVTSYNEQFF.

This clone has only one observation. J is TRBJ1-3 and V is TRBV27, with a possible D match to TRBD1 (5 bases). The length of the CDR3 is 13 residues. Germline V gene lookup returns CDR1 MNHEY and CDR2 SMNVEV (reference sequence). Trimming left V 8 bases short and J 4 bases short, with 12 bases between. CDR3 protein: CASQGGYGNTIYF. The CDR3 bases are TGTGCCAGCCAGGGAGGGTACGGAAACACCATATATTTT.

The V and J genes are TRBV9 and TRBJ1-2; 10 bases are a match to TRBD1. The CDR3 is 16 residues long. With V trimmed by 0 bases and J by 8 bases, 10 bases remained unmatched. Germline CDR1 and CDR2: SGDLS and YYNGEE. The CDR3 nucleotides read TGTGCCAGCAGCGTAGGGACAGGGGGACGACTGGGAGGCTACACCTTC. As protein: CASSVGTGGRLGGYTF.